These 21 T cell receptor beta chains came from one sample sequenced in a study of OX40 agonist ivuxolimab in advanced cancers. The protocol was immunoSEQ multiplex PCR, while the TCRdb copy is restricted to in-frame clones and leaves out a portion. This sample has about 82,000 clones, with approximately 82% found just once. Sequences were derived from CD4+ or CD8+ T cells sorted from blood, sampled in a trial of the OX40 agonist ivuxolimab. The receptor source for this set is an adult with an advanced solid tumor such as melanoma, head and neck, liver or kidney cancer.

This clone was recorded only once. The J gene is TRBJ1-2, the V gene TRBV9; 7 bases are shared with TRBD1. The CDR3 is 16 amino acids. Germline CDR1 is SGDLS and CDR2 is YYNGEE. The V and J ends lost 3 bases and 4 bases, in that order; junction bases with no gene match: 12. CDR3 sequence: CASSDALRGLSYGYTF. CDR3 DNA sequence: TGTGCCAGCAGCGACGCTCTAAGGGGGCTAAGCTATGGCTACACCTTC.

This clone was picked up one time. The chain's CDR3 is CASSIPTRSGPQHF. As DNA, the CDR3 is TGTGCCAGTAGTATACCCACGCGAAGCGGGCCCCAGCATTTT. The V and J genes are TRBV19 and TRBJ1-5; D gene unclear. The CDR3 consists of 14 residues. Trimming removed 2 bases at V and 9 bases at J, with 14 bases between. CDR1 is LNHDA, CDR2 SQIVND, per germline (reference sequence).

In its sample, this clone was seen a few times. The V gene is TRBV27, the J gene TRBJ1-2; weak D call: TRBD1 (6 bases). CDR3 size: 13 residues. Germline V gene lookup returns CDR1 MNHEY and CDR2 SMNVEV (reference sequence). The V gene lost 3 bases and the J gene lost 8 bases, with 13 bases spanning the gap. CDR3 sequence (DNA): TGTGCCAGCAGTTTCACAGGGTACAGGGGCTACACCTTC. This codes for CASSFTGYRGYTF.

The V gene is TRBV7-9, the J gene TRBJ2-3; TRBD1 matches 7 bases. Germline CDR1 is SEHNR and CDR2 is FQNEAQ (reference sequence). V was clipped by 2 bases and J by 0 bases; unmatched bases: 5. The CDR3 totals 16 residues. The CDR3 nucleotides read TGTGCCAGCAGCTTACCTCCGGGACAGAGCACAGATACGCAGTATTTT. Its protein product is CASSLPPGQSTDTQYF.

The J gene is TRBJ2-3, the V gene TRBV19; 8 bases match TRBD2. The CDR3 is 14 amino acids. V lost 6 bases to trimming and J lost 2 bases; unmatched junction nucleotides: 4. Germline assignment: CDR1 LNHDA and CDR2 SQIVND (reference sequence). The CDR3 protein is CASSGLASTDTQYF. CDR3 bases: TGTGCCAGTAGCGGACTAGCCTCCACAGATACGCAGTATTTT.

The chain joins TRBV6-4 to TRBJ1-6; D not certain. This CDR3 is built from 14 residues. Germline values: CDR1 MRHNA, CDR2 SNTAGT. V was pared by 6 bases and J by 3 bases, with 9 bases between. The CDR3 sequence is CASRSTDYNSPLHF. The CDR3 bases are TGTGCCAGCAGGTCGACCGACTATAATTCACCCCTCCACTTT.

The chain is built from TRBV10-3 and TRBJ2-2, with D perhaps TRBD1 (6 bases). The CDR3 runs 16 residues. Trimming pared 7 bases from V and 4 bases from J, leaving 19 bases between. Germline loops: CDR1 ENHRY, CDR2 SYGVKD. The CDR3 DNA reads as TGTGCCATCAAAAGTGTGGGGGCTTCGGGCACCGGGGAGCTGTTTTTT. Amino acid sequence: CAIKSVGASGTGELFF.

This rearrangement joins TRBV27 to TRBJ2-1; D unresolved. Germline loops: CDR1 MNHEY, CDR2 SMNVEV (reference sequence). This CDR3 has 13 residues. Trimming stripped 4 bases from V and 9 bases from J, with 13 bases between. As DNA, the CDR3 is TGTGCCAGCAGTTCTACAAGAAAGGGTGAGCAGTTCTTC. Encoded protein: CASSSTRKGEQFF.

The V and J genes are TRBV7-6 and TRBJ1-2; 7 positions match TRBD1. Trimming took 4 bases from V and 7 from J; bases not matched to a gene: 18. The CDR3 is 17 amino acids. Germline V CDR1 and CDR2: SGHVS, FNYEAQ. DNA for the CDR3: TGTGCCAGCAGCTCGATGTCGACAGGGAAGGAGCTAGTTGGCTACACCTTC. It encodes CASSSMSTGKELVGYTF.

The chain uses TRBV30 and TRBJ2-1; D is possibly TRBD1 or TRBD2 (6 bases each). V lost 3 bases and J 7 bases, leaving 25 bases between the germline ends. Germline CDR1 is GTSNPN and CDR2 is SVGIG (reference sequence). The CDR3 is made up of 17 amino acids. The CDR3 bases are TGTGCCTGGAGCCAAGCCCTCGGGGGCGGGGTCAGTAATGAGCAGTTCTTC. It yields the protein CAWSQALGGGVSNEQFF.

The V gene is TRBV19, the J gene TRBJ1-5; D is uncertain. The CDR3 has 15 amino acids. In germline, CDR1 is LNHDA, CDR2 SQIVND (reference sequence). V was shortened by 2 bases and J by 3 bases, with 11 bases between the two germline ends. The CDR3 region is CASSIRGSDNQPQHF. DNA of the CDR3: TGTGCCAGTAGTATACGAGGGTCAGACAATCAGCCCCAGCATTTT.

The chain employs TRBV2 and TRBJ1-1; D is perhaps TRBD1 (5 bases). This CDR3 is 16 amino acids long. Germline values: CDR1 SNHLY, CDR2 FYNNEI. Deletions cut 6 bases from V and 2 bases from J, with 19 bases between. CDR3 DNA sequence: TGTGCCAGCAGAGGGCCGCCGGGACGGATTAACACTGAAGCTTTCTTT. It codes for CASRGPPGRINTEAFF. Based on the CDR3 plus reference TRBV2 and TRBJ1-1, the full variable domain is EPEVTQTPSHQVTQMGQEVILRCVPISNHLYFYWYRQILGQKVEFLVSFYNNEISEKSEIFDDQFSVERPDGSNFTLKIRSTKLEDSAMYFCASRGPPGRINTEAFFGQGTRLTVV.

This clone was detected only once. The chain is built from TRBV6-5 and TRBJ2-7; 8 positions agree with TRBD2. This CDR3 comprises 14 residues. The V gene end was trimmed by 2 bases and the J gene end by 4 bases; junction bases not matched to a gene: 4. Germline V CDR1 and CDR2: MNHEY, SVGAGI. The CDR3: CASSYAGGFYEQYF. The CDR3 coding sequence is TGTGCCAGCAGTTACGCGGGGGGCTTTTACGAGCAGTACTTC.

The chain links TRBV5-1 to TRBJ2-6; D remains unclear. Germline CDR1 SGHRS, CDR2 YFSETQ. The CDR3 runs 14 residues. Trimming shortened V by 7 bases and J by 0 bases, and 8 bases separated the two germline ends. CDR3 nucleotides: TGCGCCAGCCAACAGAGCTCTGGGGCCAACGTCCTGACTTTC. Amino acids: CASQQSSGANVLTF.

In nucleotides, the CDR3 is TGTGCCAGCAGCTTAGTTCACGGGTATAATTCACCCCTCCACTTT. It encodes CASSLVHGYNSPLHF. V and J are TRBV7-2 and TRBJ1-6; D not certain. Germline V gives CDR1 SGHTA, CDR2 FQGNSA. V lost 1 base to trimming and J lost 4 bases, with 8 bases between them. CDR3 length: 15 amino acids.

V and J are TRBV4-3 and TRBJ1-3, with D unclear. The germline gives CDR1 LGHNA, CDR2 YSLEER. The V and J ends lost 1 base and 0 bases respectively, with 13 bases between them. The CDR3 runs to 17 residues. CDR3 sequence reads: CASSQGSSASSGNTIYF. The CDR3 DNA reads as TGCGCCAGCAGCCAAGGATCTTCTGCTTCCTCTGGAAACACCATATATTTT.

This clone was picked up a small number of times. The CDR3 DNA reads as TGTGCCAGTAGTATCTCCCCGGACAGGTTTGGTCAGCCCCAGCATTTT. This sequence encodes CASSISPDRFGQPQHF. V is TRBV19 and J is TRBJ1-5; 7 bases agree with TRBD1. The CDR3 sequence is 16 residues long. J gave up 6 bases and V 3 bases, and 11 bases lay outside the gene matches. Germline V lookup: CDR1 LNHDA, CDR2 SQIVND (reference sequence).

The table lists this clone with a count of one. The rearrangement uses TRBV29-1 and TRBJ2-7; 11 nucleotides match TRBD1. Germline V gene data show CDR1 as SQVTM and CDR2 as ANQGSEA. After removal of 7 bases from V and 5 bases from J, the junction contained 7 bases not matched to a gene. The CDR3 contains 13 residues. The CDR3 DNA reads TGCAGCGCAGGGGACAGGGGGTCCCACGAGCAGTACTTC. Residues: CSAGDRGSHEQYF.

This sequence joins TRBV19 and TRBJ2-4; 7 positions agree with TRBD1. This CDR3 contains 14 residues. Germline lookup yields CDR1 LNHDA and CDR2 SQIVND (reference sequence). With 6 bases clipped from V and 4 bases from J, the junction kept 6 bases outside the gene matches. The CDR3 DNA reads TGTGCCAGTAGGGGGACAGCAGCAAAAAACATTCAGTACTTC. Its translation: CASRGTAAKNIQYF.

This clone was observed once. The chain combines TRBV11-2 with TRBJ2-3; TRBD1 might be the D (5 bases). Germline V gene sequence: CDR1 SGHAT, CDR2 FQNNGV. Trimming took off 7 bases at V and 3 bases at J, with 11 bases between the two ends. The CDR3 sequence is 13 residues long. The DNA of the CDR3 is TGTGCCAGCACCCCCAGGGTGACAGATACGCAGTATTTT. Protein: CASTPRVTDTQYF.

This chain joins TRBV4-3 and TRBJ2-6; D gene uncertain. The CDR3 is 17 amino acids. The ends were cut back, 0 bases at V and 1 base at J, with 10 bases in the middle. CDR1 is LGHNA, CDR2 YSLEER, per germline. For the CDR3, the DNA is TGCGCCAGCAGCCAAGACCCTCTCCGGTCTGGGGCCAACGTCCTGACTTTC. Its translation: CASSQDPLRSGANVLTF.